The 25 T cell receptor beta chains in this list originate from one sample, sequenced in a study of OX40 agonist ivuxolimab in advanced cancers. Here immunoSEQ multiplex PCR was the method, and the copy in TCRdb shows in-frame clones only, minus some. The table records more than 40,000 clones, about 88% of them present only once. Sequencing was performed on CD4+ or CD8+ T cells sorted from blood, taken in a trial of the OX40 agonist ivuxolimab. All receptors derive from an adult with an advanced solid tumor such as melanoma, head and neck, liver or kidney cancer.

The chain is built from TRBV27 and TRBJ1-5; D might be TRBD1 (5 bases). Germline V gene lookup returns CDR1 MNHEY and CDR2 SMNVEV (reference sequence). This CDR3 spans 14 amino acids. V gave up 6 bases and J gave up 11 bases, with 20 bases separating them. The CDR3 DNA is TGTGCCAGCAGCTCACTCAGGGTGGGGGGGTCCCAGCATTTT. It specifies CASSSLRVGGSQHF.

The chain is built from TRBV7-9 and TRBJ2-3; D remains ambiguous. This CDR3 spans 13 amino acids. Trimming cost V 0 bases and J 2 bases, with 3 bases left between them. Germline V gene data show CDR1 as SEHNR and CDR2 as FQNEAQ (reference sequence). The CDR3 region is CASSLAATDTQYF. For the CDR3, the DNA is TGTGCCAGCAGCTTAGCAGCCACAGATACGCAGTATTTT. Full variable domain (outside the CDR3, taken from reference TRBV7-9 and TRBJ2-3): DTGVSQNPRHKITKRGQNVTFRCDPISEHNRLYWYRQTLGQGPEFLTYFQNEAQLEKSRLLSDRFSAERPKGSFSTLEIQRTEQGDSAMYLCASSLAATDTQYFGPGTRLTVL.

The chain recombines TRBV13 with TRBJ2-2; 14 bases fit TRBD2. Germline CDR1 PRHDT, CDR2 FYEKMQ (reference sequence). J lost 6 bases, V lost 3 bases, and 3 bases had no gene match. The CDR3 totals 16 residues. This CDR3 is CASSLGLAGVAGELFF. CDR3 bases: TGTGCCAGCAGCTTGGGACTAGCGGGAGTAGCCGGGGAGCTGTTTTTT.

The CDR3 sequence is CASSQQPGQGVEKLFF. The CDR3 bases are TGCGCCAGCAGCCAACAACCGGGACAGGGAGTTGAAAAACTGTTTTTT. This chain links TRBV5-1 with TRBJ1-4; 9 nucleotides match TRBD1. This CDR3 is built from 16 residues. The V segment lost 4 bases and the J segment 7 bases; nucleotides outside the gene matches: 11. CDR1 SGHRS and CDR2 YFSETQ come from the germline V gene. The whole variable domain, remainder taken from reference TRBV5-1 and TRBJ1-4, is KAGVTQTPRYLIKTRGQQVTLSCSPISGHRSVSWYQQTPGQGLQFLFEYFSETQRNKGNFPGRFSGRQFSNSRSEMNVSTLELGDSALYLCASSQQPGQGVEKLFFGSGTQLSVL.

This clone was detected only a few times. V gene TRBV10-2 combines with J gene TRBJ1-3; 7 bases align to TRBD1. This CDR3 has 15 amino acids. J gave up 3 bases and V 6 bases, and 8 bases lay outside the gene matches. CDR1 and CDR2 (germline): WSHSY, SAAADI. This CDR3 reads CASRKFDRDGNTIYF. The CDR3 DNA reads TGCGCCAGCAGAAAATTCGACAGGGATGGAAACACCATATATTTT.

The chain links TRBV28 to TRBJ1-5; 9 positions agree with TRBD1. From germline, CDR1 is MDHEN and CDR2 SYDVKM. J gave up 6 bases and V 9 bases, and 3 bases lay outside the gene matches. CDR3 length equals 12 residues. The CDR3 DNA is TGTGCCAGTAGACAGGGGGGTCAGCCCCAGCATTTT. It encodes CASRQGGQPQHF.

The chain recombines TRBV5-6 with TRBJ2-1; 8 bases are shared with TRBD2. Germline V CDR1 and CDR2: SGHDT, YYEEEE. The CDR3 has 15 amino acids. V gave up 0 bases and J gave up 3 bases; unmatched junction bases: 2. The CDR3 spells CASSLVTSGYNEQFF. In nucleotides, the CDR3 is TGTGCCAGCAGCTTGGTAACTAGCGGCTACAATGAGCAGTTCTTC.

The CDR3 spells CASSSSGTGDYYGYTF. The CDR3 DNA follows: TGTGCCAGCAGCTCTTCCGGGACAGGGGACTACTATGGCTACACCTTC. The chain joins TRBV7-9 to TRBJ1-2; 10 bases are shared with TRBD1. Germline V lookup: CDR1 SEHNR, CDR2 FQNEAQ (reference sequence). After removal of 4 bases from V and 3 bases from J, the junction contained 8 bases not matched to a gene. This CDR3 comprises 16 residues.

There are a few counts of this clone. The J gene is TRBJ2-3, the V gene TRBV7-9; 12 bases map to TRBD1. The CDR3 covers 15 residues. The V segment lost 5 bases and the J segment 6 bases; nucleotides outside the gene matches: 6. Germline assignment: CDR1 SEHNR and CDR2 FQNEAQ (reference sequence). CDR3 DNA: TGTGCCAGCAGCCCGAGGGACAGGGGGCGGGATACGCAGTATTTT. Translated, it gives CASSPRDRGRDTQYF.

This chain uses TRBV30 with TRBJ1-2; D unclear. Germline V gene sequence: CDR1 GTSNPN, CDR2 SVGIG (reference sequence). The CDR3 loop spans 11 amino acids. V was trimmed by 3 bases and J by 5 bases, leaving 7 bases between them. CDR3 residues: CAWRVQYGYTF. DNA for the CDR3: TGTGCCTGGAGGGTTCAGTATGGCTACACCTTC. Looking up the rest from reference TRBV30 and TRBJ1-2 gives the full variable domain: SQTIHQWPATLVQPVGSPLSLECTVEGTSNPNLYWYRQAAGRGLQLLFYSVGIGQISSEVPQNLSASRPQDRQFILSSKKLLLSDSGFYLCAWRVQYGYTFGSGTRLTVV.

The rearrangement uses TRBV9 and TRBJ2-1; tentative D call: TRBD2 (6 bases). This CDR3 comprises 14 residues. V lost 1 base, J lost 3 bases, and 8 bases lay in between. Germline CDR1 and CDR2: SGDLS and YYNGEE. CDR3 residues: CASSVTDYYNEQFF. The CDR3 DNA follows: TGTGCCAGCAGCGTAACGGACTACTACAATGAGCAGTTCTTC.

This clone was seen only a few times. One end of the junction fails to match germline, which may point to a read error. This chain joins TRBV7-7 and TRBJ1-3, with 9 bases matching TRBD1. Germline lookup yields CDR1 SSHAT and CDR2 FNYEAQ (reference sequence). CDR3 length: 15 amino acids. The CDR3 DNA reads TGTGCTAGCAGCCCCGGGACAGGGAGTGGAAACACCATATATTTT. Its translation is CASSPGTGSGNTIYF.

The DNA for the CDR3 is TGTGCCAGCAGCTTAGCGTCGGGGAATTATGGCTACACCTTC. Encoded protein: CASSLASGNYGYTF. The chain recombines TRBV7-9 with TRBJ1-2; no definite D call. V was clipped by 0 bases and J by 5 bases, with 10 bases between them. CDR1 and CDR2 from the germline V gene are SEHNR and FQNEAQ (reference sequence). CDR3 length: 14 residues.

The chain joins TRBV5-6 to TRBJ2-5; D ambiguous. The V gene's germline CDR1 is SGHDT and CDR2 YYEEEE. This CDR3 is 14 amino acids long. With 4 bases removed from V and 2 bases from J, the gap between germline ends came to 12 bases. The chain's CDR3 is CASSRFSRQETQYF. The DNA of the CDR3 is TGTGCCAGCAGCCGCTTCAGTAGACAAGAGACCCAGTACTTC. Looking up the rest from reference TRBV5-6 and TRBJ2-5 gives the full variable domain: DAGVTQSPTHLIKTRGQQVTLRCSPKSGHDTVSWYQQALGQGPQFIFQYYEEEERQRGNFPDRFSGHQFPNYSSELNVNALLLGDSALYLCASSRFSRQETQYFGPGTRLLVL.

CDR3 residues: CASSLGGHGEKLFF. The CDR3 nucleotides are TGTGCCAGCAGTTTAGGGGGGCATGGTGAAAAACTGTTTTTT. The chain combines TRBV27 with TRBJ1-4, with a possible D match to TRBD1 (6 bases). The V end lost 2 bases, the J end lost 7 bases, and 11 bases lay between the germline ends. CDR3 size: 14 residues. CDR1 and CDR2 from the germline V gene are MNHEY and SMNVEV (reference sequence).

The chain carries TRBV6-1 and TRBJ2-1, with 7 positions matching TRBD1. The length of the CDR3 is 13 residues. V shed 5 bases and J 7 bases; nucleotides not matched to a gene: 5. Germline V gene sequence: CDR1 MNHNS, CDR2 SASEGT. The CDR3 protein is CASSLGTVNEQFF. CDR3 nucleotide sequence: TGTGCCAGCAGTCTGGGGACAGTAAATGAGCAGTTCTTC.

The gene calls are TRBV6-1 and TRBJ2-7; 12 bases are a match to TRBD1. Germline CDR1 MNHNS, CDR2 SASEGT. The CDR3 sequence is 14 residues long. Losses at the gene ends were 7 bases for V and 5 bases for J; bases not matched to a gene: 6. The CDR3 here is CASTSGTGGNEQYF. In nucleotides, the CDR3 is TGTGCCAGCACATCCGGGACAGGGGGCAACGAGCAGTACTTC.

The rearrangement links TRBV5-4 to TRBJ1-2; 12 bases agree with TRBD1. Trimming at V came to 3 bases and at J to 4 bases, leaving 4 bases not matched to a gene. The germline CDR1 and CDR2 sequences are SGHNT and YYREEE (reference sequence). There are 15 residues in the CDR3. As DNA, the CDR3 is TGTGCCAGCAGCTCGGGACAGGGGGCTTCCTATGGCTACACCTTC. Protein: CASSSGQGASYGYTF.

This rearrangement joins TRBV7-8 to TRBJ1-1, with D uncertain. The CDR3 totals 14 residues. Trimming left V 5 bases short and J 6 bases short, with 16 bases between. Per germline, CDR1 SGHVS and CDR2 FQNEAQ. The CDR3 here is CASSLYVRRAEAFF. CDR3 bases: TGTGCCAGCAGCCTATATGTGAGGAGGGCTGAAGCTTTCTTT. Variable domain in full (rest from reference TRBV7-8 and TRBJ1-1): GAGVSQSPRYKVAKRGQDVALRCDPISGHVSLFWYQQALGQGPEFLTYFQNEAQLDKSGLPSDRFFAERPEGSVSTLKIQRTQQEDSAVYLCASSLYVRRAEAFFGQGTRLTVV.

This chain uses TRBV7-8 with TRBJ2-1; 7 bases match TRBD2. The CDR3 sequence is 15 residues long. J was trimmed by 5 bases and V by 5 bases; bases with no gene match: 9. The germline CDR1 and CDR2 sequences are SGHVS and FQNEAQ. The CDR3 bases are TGTGCCAGCAGCCCAGCGGGACCACCGAACAATGAGCAGTTCTTC. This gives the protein CASSPAGPPNNEQFF.

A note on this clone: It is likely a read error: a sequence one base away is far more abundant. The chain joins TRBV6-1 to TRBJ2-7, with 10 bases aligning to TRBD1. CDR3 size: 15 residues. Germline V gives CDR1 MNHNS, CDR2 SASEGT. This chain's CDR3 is CASRDDRGLNSPLHF. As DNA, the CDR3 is TGTGCCAGCAGGGATGACAGGGGGCTGAATTCACCCCTCCACTTC.

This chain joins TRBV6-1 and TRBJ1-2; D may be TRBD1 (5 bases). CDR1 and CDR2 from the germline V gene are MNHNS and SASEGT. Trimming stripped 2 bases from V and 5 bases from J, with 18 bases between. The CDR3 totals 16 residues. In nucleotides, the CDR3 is TGTGCCAGCAGTGAACTAGGAGGGGATTGGAGTTATGGCTACACCTTC. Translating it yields CASSELGGDWSYGYTF.

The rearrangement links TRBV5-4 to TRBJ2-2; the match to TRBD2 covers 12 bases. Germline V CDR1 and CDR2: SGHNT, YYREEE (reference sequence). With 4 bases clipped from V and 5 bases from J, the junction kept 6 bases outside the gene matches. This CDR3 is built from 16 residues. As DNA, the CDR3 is TGTGCCAGCAGCCCGACTAGCGGGAGTGGGACCGGGGAGCTGTTTTTT. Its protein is CASSPTSGSGTGELFF.

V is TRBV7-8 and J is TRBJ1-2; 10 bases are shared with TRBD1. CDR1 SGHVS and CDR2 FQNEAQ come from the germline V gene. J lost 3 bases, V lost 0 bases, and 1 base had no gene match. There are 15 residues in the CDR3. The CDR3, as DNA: TGTGCCAGCAGCTTAGCGACAGGGGGCGACTATGGCTACACCTTC. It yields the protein CASSLATGGDYGYTF.

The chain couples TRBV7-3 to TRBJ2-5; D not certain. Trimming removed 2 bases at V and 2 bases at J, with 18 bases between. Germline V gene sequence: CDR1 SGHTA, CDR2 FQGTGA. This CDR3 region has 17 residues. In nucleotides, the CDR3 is TGTGCCAGCAGCTTAGGGGTAGGCAGCCACAAACAAGAGACCCAGTACTTC. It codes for CASSLGVGSHKQETQYF.